A single TCR beta chain is shown here with its context. With the read ending 3 residues before the CDR3 end, the germline J gene is used to fill in that end. The germline gives CDR1 DFQATT, CDR2 SNEGSKA (reference sequence). The CDR3 covers 14 residues. The trim removed 5 bases at V and 7 bases at J, leaving 8 bases unmatched. The data stem from a study of T cells in women clearing cervical HPV infection. Repertoires were generated with immunoSEQ multiplex PCR, while TCRdb's copy carries only in-frame clones and drops some. The sample table includes about 12,000 clones. This chain joins TRBV20-1 and TRBJ2-1; 10 bases agree with TRBD1. The sequencing input was blood buffy coat. The source is a woman aged 18 to 75 with a cervical HPV16 infection that either progressed to CIN3+ or cleared (not recorded which). CDR3 bases read: TGCAGTGCTCCTGTCGGACAGGGGGGGAATGAG. Amino acids: CSAPVGQGGNE. The full CDR3 protein is CSAPVGQGGNEQFF.